This T cell receptor beta chain appears in the sequencing data of a study of siplizumab effects on memory and regulatory T cells. Per-sample assaying covered about 10^5 TCR templates. Sequencing used immunoSEQ multiplex PCR; TCRdb keeps in-frame clones, though not all of them. The data show about 110,000 clones, 92% seen once. This CDR3 contains 13 residues. Germline V gene lookup returns CDR1 KGHSH and CDR2 LQKENI. V lost 0 bases and J 1 base, leaving 0 bases between the germline ends. Sequencing was done on a sample of Tregs sorted from blood. The V and J genes are TRBV18 and TRBJ2-2; D uncertain. The clonotype comes from a human donor in good health. In DNA, the CDR3 is TGTGCCAGCTCACCACCGAACACCGGGGAGCTGTTTTTT. Translating it yields CASSPPNTGELFF. Full variable domain (outside the CDR3, taken from reference TRBV18 and TRBJ2-2): NAGVMQNPRHLVRRRGQEARLRCSPMKGHSHVYWYRQLPEEGLKFMVYLQKENIIDESGMPKERFSAEFPKEGPSILRIQQVVRGDSAAYFCASSPPNTGELFFGEGSRLTVL.